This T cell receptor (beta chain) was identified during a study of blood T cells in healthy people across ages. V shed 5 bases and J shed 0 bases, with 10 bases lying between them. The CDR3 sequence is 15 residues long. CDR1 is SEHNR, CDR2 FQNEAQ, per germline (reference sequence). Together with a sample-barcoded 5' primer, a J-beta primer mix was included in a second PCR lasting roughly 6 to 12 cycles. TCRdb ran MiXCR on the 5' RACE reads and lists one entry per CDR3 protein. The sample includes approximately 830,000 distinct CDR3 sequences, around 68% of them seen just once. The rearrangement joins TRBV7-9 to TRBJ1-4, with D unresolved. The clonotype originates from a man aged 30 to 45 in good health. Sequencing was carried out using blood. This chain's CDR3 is CASSPPFATNEKLFF. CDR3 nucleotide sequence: TGTGCCAGCAGCCCCCCCTTTGCAACTAATGAAAAACTGTTTTTT. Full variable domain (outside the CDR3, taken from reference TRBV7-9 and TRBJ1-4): DTGVSQNPRHKITKRGQNVTFRCDPISEHNRLYWYRQTLGQGPEFLTYFQNEAQLEKSRLLSDRFSAERPKGSFSTLEIQRTEQGDSAMYLCASSPPFATNEKLFFGSGTQLSVL.